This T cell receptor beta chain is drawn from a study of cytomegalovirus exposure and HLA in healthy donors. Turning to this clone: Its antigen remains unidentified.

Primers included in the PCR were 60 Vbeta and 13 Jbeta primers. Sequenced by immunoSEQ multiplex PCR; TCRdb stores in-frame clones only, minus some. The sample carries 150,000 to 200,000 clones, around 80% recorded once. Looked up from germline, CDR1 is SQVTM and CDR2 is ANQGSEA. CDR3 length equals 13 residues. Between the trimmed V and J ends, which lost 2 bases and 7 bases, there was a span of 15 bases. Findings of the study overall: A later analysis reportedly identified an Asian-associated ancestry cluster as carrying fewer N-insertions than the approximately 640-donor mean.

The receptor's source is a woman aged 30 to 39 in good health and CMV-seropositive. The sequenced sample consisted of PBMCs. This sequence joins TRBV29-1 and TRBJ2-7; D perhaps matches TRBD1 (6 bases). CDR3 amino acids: CSVEQDSSGEQYF. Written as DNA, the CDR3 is TGCAGCGTTGAACAGGACAGTTCGGGAGAGCAGTACTTC.